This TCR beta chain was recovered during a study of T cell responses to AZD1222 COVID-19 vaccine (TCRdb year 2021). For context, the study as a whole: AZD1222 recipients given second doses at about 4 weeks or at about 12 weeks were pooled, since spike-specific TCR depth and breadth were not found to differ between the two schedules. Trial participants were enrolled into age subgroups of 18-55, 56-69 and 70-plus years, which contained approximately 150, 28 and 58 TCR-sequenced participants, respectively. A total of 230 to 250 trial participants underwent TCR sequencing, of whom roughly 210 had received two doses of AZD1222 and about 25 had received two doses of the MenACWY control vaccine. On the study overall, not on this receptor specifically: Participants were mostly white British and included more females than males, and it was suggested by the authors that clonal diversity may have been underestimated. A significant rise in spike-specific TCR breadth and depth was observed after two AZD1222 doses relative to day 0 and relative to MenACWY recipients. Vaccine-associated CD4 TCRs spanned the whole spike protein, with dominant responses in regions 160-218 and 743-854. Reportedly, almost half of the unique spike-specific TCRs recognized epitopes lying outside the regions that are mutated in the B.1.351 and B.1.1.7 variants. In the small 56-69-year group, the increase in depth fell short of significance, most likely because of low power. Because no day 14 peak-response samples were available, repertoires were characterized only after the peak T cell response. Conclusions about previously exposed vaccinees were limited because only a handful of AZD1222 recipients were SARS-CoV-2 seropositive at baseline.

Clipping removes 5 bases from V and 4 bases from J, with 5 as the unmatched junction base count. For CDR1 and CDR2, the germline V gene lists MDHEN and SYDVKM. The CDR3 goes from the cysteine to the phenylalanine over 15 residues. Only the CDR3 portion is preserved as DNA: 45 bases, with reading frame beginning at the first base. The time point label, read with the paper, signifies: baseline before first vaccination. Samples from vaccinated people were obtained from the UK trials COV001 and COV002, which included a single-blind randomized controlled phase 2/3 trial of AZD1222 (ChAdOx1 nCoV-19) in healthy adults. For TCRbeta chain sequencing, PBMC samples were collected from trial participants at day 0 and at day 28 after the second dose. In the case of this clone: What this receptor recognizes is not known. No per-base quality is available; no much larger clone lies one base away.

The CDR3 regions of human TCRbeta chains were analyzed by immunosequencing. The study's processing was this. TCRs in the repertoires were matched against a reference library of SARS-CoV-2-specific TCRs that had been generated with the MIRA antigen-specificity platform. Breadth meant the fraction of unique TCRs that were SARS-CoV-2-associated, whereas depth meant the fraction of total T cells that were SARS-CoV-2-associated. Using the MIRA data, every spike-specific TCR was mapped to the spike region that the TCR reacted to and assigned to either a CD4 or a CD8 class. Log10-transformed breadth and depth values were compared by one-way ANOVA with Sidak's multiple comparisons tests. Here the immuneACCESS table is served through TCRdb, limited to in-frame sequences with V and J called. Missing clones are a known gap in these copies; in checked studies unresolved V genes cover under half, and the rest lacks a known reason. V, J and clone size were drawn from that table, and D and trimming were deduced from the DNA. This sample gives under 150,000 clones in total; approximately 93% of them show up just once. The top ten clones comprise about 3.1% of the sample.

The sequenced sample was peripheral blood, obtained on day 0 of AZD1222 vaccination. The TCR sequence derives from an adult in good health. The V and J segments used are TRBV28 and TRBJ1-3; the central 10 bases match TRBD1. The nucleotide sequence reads TGTGCCAGCAGTCTACCGGGACAGGGGGGAAACACCATATATTTT. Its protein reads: CASSLPGQGGNTIYF. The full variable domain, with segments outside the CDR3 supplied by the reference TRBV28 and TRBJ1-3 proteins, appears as DVKVTQSSRYLVKRTGEKVFLECVQDMDHENMFWYRQDPGLGLRLIYFSYDVKMKEKGDIPEGYSVSREKKERFSLILESASTNQTSMYLCASSLPGQGGNTIYFGEGSWLTVV.